This T cell receptor (beta chain) was identified in a study of blood T cell repertoires in COVID-19. Study context: COVID-19 samples collected from the United States, Italy and Spain covered acute and convalescent phases. The analysed material was cDNA or gDNA that came from T cells, B-cell-depleted T cells, or PBMCs.

In the original processing: It was from reference gene primer amplification that nucleated cell counts were estimated. TCRdb keeps only in-frame clones here, not all; method: immunoSEQ multiplex PCR. The D gene and trimming were derived from the DNA, and the V and J assignments and clone size from that table. In the table there are 200,000 to 250,000 clones, 85% to 90% of which are singletons. This CDR3 spans 14 amino acids. Trimming shortened V by 3 bases and J by 8 bases, and 14 bases separated the two germline ends. CDR1 and CDR2 (germline): KGHSH, LQKENI. The sample consisted of peripheral blood. The TCR was taken from a man aged 55 to 70 who had recovered from COVID-19. The V gene is TRBV18, the J gene TRBJ2-1; tentatively, D is TRBD1 (6 bases). The CDR3 here is CASSPWGPKDEQFF. CDR3 DNA sequence: TGTGCCAGCTCACCCTGGGGGCCCAAAGATGAGCAGTTCTTC.